The TCR beta chain under discussion was sequenced for a study of T cells after posttransplantation cyclophosphamide. Whole-study results and caveats: TRB overlap between skin or GI tissue T cells and blood was limited. Donor-recipient repertoire similarity was low at 1-2 months, rising over year one. Recipient CMV seropositivity and CMV reactivation strongly tracked TRB clonality.

The V segment lost 5 bases and the J segment 0 bases; nucleotides outside the gene matches: 4. The CDR3 loop spans 16 amino acids. Germline V gene data show CDR1 as SGHVS and CDR2 as FQNEAQ. Treatment was busulfan-fludarabine conditioning, a marrow graft, and cyclophosphamide on days +3 and +4. The protocol was immunoSEQ multiplex PCR, while the TCRdb copy is restricted to in-frame clones and leaves out a portion. This sample has 20,000 to 25,000 clones, each found more than once. This clone came up many times. The antigen remains unidentified. The source is a male patient in his late teens or twenties who received an allogeneic stem cell transplant from a related donor, was CMV-positive, and had no GVHD. Some T cells may be the graft donor's. Sequenced material: PBMCs, taken after allogeneic stem cell transplant with posttransplant cyclophosphamide. This sequence joins TRBV7-8 and TRBJ2-3, with TRBD2 matching 11 bases. The CDR3 nucleotides are TGTGCCAGCAGCCGTAGGACTAGCGGGAGCACAGATACGCAGTATTTT. This translates into CASSRRTSGSTDTQYF. Drawing the rest from reference TRBV7-8 and TRBJ2-3, the complete variable domain is GAGVSQSPRYKVAKRGQDVALRCDPISGHVSLFWYQQALGQGPEFLTYFQNEAQLDKSGLPSDRFFAERPEGSVSTLKIQRTQQEDSAVYLCASSRRTSGSTDTQYFGPGTRLTVL.